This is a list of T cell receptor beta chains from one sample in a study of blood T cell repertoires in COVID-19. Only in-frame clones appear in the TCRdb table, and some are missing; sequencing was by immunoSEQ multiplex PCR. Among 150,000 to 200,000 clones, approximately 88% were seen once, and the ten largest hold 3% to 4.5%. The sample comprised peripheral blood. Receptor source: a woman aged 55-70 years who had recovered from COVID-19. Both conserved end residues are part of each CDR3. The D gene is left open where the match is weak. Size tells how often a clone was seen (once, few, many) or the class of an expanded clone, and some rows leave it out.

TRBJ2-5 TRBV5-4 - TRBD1 TGTGCCAGCAGCCCCGACAGGGTGGGCCGAGAGACCCAGTACTTC CASSPDRVGRETQYF
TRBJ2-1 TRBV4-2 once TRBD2 TGTGCCAGCAGCGGCGGGGGGGTTATGAATGAGCAGTTCTTC CASSGGGVMNEQFF
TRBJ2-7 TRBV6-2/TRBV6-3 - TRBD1 TGTGCCAGCAGTTACTCCCCCGACAGGGACTCCTACGAGCAGTACTTC CASSYSPDRDSYEQYF
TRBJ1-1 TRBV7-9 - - TGTGCCAGCAGCTTATCCGGAGGGTGGGAAAGTGAAGCTTTCTTT CASSLSGGWESEAFF
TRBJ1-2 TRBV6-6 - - TGTGCCAGCAGTACCCTTGGGGGGGTAAATGGCTACACCTTC CASSTLGGVNGYTF
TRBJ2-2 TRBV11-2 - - TGTGCCAGCAGCTTAGATCGCGTCGGGCTGTTTTTT CASSLDRVGLFF
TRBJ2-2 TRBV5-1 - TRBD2 TGCGCCAGCAGCTCGGGGGGACTAGTCGGCACCGGGGAGCTGTTTTTT CASSSGGLVGTGELFF
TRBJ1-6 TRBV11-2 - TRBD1 TGTGCCAGCAGCCCACGGACAGGGCCTAATTCACCCCTCCACTTT CASSPRTGPNSPLHF
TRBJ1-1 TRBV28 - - TGTGCCAGCACCGTGTGGCAGGGGAGCACTGAAGCTTTCTTT CASTVWQGSTEAFF
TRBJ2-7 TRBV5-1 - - TGCGCCAGCAGGACAGGTTTTAGCTCCTACGAGCAGTACTTC CASRTGFSSYEQYF
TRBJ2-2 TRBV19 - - TGTGCCAGTAGTCCAGGAGGGACCAACACCGGGGAGCTGTTTTTT CASSPGGTNTGELFF